Following are 9 T cell receptor beta chains from one sample sequenced in a study of beta chain features in type 1 diabetes. What was sequenced were expressed TCRB transcripts, since all of the isolated RNA had been reverse transcribed. The data were produced by immunoSEQ multiplex PCR, yet TCRdb's version contains in-frame clones alone and is incomplete. The table records about 150,000 clones, roughly 9% of them present only once. The sample comprised central memory CD4+ T cells from blood. The receptors shown here come from a woman younger than 35 in good health.

This clone has only a few counts. The CDR3 sequence: CASSYSTENTGELFF. Written as DNA, the CDR3 is TGTGCCAGCAGTTACTCAACAGAGAACACCGGGGAGCTGTTTTTT. The chain combines TRBV6-5 with TRBJ2-2; D is undetermined. The germline CDR1 and CDR2 sequences are MNHEY and SVGAGI. Trimming removed 0 bases at V and 1 base at J, with 6 bases between. The CDR3 runs 15 residues.

In this sample, this clone turned up many times. The CDR3 region has the DNA TGCGCCAGCAGGGGGACAGGGGACTCCGGGGAGCTGTTTTTT. Translating it yields CASRGTGDSGELFF. V is TRBV5-1 and J is TRBJ2-2, with 10 bases matching TRBD1. The V gene's germline CDR1 is SGHRS and CDR2 YFSETQ. Germline trimming cut 5 bases from V and 6 bases from J; bases unmatched to any gene: 4. The CDR3 length is 14 residues.

This clone was recorded a few times. This chain joins TRBV7-2 and TRBJ1-2, with D maybe TRBD1 (5 bases). In germline, CDR1 is SGHTA, CDR2 FQGNSA. This CDR3 has 11 residues. V lost 2 bases and J 7 bases, leaving 5 bases between the germline ends. This CDR3 is CASSLQGGYTF. In DNA, the CDR3 is TGTGCCAGCAGCTTACAGGGTGGCTACACCTTC.

The gene calls are TRBV5-1 and TRBJ1-4; weak D call: TRBD1 (5 bases). CDR1 is SGHRS and CDR2 is YFSETQ in the germline V gene. The CDR3 extends over 14 amino acids. V dropped 0 bases and J dropped 8 bases, with 11 bases sitting between them. The CDR3 nucleotides are TGCGCCAGCAGCTTGGACGGGGGGGACGAAAAACTGTTTTTT. It specifies CASSLDGGDEKLFF.

This clone was observed a few times. The rearrangement joins TRBV11-2 to TRBJ1-3, with D hard to call. In germline, CDR1 is SGHAT, CDR2 FQNNGV. The CDR3 has 16 residues. V lost 5 bases, J lost 0 bases, and 14 bases lay in between. The CDR3 reads CASSQNLGNSGNTIYF. The CDR3 region has the DNA TGTGCCAGCAGCCAGAATCTCGGGAACTCTGGAAACACCATATATTTT.

There are a few counts of this clone. This sequence joins TRBV2 and TRBJ2-2; D perhaps matches TRBD1 (5 bases). This CDR3 spans 14 amino acids. V was clipped by 6 bases and J by 2 bases, with 10 bases between them. CDR1 SNHLY and CDR2 FYNNEI come from the germline V gene. This chain's CDR3 is CASRFDRNTGELFF. The DNA for the CDR3 is TGTGCCAGCAGGTTTGACAGAAACACCGGGGAGCTGTTTTTT.

This clone was seen more than once but under ten times. The chain couples TRBV5-8 to TRBJ1-3, with TRBD1 matching 8 bases. V lost 4 bases to trimming and J lost 2 bases; unmatched junction nucleotides: 2. CDR1 is SGHTS, CDR2 YDEGEE, per germline. The CDR3 covers 14 residues. The CDR3 sequence is CASSPGQAGNTIYF. The CDR3, as DNA: TGTGCCAGCAGCCCGGGACAGGCTGGAAACACCATATATTTT.

This clone has just a few counts. The chain recombines TRBV19 with TRBJ1-5, with a weak D call TRBD1 (6 bases). This CDR3 is 13 amino acids long. V gave up 6 bases and J gave up 3 bases, with 9 bases separating them. CDR1 and CDR2 from the germline V gene are LNHDA and SQIVND (reference sequence). CDR3 bases: TGTGCCAGTAGCTGGGACAACAATCAGCCCCAGCATTTT. Its translation: CASSWDNNQPQHF.

This clone has more than one count but fewer than ten. The rearrangement links TRBV11-2 to TRBJ1-4, with D possibly TRBD1 on 5 matching bases. V lost 1 base and J 4 bases, leaving 10 bases between the germline ends. Germline CDR1 and CDR2: SGHAT and FQNNGV. The CDR3 loop spans 15 amino acids. This chain's CDR3 is CASSLASGLNEKLFF. For the CDR3, the DNA is TGTGCCAGCAGCTTAGCGTCAGGGCTTAATGAAAAACTGTTTTTT. Full variable domain (missing parts from reference TRBV11-2 and TRBJ1-4): EAGVAQSPRYKIIEKRQSVAFWCNPISGHATLYWYQQILGQGPKLLIQFQNNGVVDDSQLPKDRFSAERLKGVDSTLKIQPAKLEDSAVYLCASSLASGLNEKLFFGSGTQLSVL.